Below are 8 T cell receptor beta chains sequenced from a single sample in a study of shared clonotypes between healthy human individuals (dated by TCRdb to 2019 to 2021). Library prep was done by the immunoSEQ multiplex PCR assay. The source is immuneACCESS, and TCRdb retained only in-frame sequences with V and J called. Part of the clones is not carried over; for the studies checked, unresolved V genes explain less than half of this, and the remainder is unexplained. This sample gives some 2.1 million clones in total; over 85% of them show up just once. The top ten clones comprise approximately 0.13% of the sample. Sequencing was done on a sample of naive CD4+ T cells sorted from blood. The cell subset or site label of this sample denotes: CD45RA+ positively selected. These receptors all come from a man aged 18 to 35 in good health.

This chain links TRBV7-2 with TRBJ1-5; D unresolved. V was clipped by 3 bases and J by 0 bases, with 9 bases between them. The CDR3 totals 15 residues. Germline V gene lookup returns CDR1 SGHTA and CDR2 FQGNSA. The CDR3: CASSFRGTSNQPQHF. In DNA form, the CDR3 reads TGTGCCAGCAGCTTCCGGGGAACTAGCAATCAGCCCCAGCATTTT.

The chain has TRBV27 and TRBJ2-7, with D tentatively TRBD2 (6 bases). The CDR3 is 13 residues long. Trimming took 3 bases from V and 6 from J, leaving 12 bases between them. The germline V gene has CDR1 MNHEY and CDR2 SMNVEV (reference sequence). DNA for the CDR3: TGTGCCAGCAGTTTGGGCGCCGGGGGCGAGCAGTACTTC. Its protein is CASSLGAGGEQYF.

The CDR3: CASSLIFGAGENTEAFF. The CDR3 DNA is TGTGCCAGCAGTTTAATCTTTGGGGCAGGGGAGAACACTGAAGCTTTCTTT. The J gene is TRBJ1-1, the V gene TRBV28; weak D call: TRBD1 (6 bases). CDR1 MDHEN and CDR2 SYDVKM come from the germline V gene. With 2 bases removed from V and 1 base from J, the gap between germline ends came to 17 bases. This CDR3 spans 17 amino acids.

The chain has TRBV5-1 and TRBJ2-1; TRBD1 or TRBD2 may be the D gene (5 bases each). This CDR3 contains 14 residues. V dropped 4 bases and J dropped 7 bases, with 15 bases sitting between them. Per germline, CDR1 SGHRS and CDR2 YFSETQ. The CDR3 DNA reads TGCGCCAGCAGCCAGGGACCCGCGACGAATGAGCAGTTCTTC. Translated: CASSQGPATNEQFF.

This chain connects TRBV4-1 to TRBJ1-5; 7 positions match TRBD1. CDR1 is MGHRA, CDR2 YSYEKL, per germline. CDR3 length: 15 amino acids. After removal of 2 bases from V and 9 bases from J, the junction contained 10 bases not matched to a gene. CDR3 in DNA: TGCGCCAGCAGCCAACTCTTGACAGGGAGCTCGCCCCAGCATTTT. Its protein product is CASSQLLTGSSPQHF.

The CDR3: CACGRVSTEAFF. DNA of the CDR3: TGTGCCTGCGGCCGGGTCAGCACTGAAGCTTTCTTT. The J gene is TRBJ1-1, the V gene TRBV30; D gene uncertain. The ends were cut back, 6 bases at V and 4 bases at J, with 12 bases in the middle. The CDR3 totals 12 residues. Germline CDR1 GTSNPN, CDR2 SVGIG (reference sequence).

The rearrangement joins TRBV6-8 to TRBJ1-2; maybe TRBD1 (5 bases). V gave up 11 bases and J gave up 1 base, with 8 bases separating them. Looked up from germline, CDR1 is MNHGY and CDR2 is SAAAGT. The CDR3 is 11 residues long. The CDR3 protein is CAYQGNYGYTF. The CDR3, as DNA: TGTGCCTATCAGGGTAACTATGGCTACACCTTC.

The chain has TRBV6-6 and TRBJ2-3, with TRBD2 matching 8 bases. J lost 6 bases, V lost 5 bases, and 10 bases had no gene match. This CDR3 has 15 amino acids. Germline CDR1 and CDR2: MNHNY and SVGAGI (reference sequence). This CDR3 reads CASSTRDSGKDTQYF. DNA for the CDR3: TGTGCCAGCAGTACTCGGGATAGCGGGAAGGATACGCAGTATTTT.